These 24 T cell receptor beta chains were all obtained from the same sample, sequenced in a study of blood T cell repertoires in COVID-19. The protocol was immunoSEQ multiplex PCR, while the TCRdb copy is restricted to in-frame clones and leaves out a portion. Here the sample spans about 310,000 clones, approximately 90% being singletons. Sequenced: PBMCs or T cells enriched from blood (not recorded which). Receptor source: a woman aged 40-49 years who had recovered from COVID-19.

Worth noting for this clone: Other DNA sequences in this specimen translate into the identical CDR3. V is TRBV7-2 and J is TRBJ2-5; 7 bases line up with TRBD1. CDR1 is SGHTA, CDR2 FQGNSA, per germline. The CDR3 has 14 residues. V lost 1 base, J lost 3 bases, and 2 bases stayed unmatched. DNA for the CDR3: TGTGCCAGCAGCTTAGTGACAGGGAAAGAGACCCAGTACTTC. It is translated as CASSLVTGKETQYF.

The chain couples TRBV19 to TRBJ2-7; TRBD1 might be the D (6 bases). The CDR3 consists of 14 residues. Germline V gives CDR1 LNHDA, CDR2 SQIVND (reference sequence). The V and J ends lost 5 bases and 4 bases respectively, with 15 bases between them. CDR3 region: CASSLEQGRYEQYF. CDR3 bases: TGTGCCAGTAGTTTGGAACAGGGTAGGTACGAGCAGTACTTC.

J is TRBJ1-2 and V is TRBV19, with no clear D. With 6 bases removed from V and 7 bases from J, the gap between germline ends came to 15 bases. Germline V lookup: CDR1 LNHDA, CDR2 SQIVND (reference sequence). The CDR3 extends over 13 amino acids. The CDR3 DNA sequence: TGTGCCAGTAGGCACAGTACGGGGATTGGCTACACCTTC. This sequence encodes CASRHSTGIGYTF.

This clone was seen only a few times. This chain joins TRBV5-1 and TRBJ2-1, with D maybe TRBD2 (6 bases). Germline V gene lookup returns CDR1 SGHRS and CDR2 YFSETQ. The CDR3 has 15 amino acids. V dropped 7 bases and J dropped 4 bases, with 18 bases sitting between them. The CDR3 coding sequence is TGCGCCAGCTGCTCAGGAGGCGGGGCTTACAATGAGCAGTTCTTC. Its translation: CASCSGGGAYNEQFF. The full variable domain, rest sourced from reference TRBV5-1 and TRBJ2-1, is KAGVTQTPRYLIKTRGQQVTLSCSPISGHRSVSWYQQTPGQGLQFLFEYFSETQRNKGNFPGRFSGRQFSNSRSEMNVSTLELGDSALYLCASCSGGGAYNEQFFGPGTRLTVL.

This chain links TRBV28 with TRBJ1-2; a weak D match, TRBD1 (5 bases). Trimming took 2 bases from V and 2 from J, leaving 12 bases between them. The CDR3 has 15 residues. CDR1 and CDR2 (germline): MDHEN, SYDVKM. CDR3 in amino acids: CASSLLTAGNYGYTF. The DNA for the CDR3 is TGTGCCAGCAGTTTACTGACAGCCGGGAACTATGGCTACACCTTC.

The chain joins TRBV6-2 or TRBV6-3 to TRBJ2-2; 10 bases map to TRBD1. Germline V lookup: CDR1 MNHEY, CDR2 SVGEGT. J lost 5 bases, V lost 1 base, and 7 bases had no gene match. CDR3 length: 17 amino acids. CDR3 nucleotides: TGTGCCAGCAGTTACTTCGTCGGGACAGGGGCTACCGGGGAGCTGTTTTTT. Its translation: CASSYFVGTGATGELFF.

The rearrangement links TRBV28 to TRBJ2-7, with 10 bases aligning to TRBD2. After removal of 6 bases from V and 5 bases from J, the junction contained 7 bases not matched to a gene. Per germline, CDR1 MDHEN and CDR2 SYDVKM. The CDR3 has 14 residues. CDR3 sequence reads: CASRRAGGLDEQYF. CDR3 bases: TGTGCCAGCAGGCGAGCGGGGGGGCTCGACGAGCAGTACTTC.

The chain uses TRBV7-2 and TRBJ2-5; 16 bases line up with TRBD2. With 4 bases clipped from V and 5 bases from J, the junction kept 10 bases outside the gene matches. The CDR3 totals 18 residues. Germline V gene sequence: CDR1 SGHTA, CDR2 FQGNSA. Here the CDR3 DNA reads TGTGCCAGCAGCTCCCCGGGACTAGCGGGAGGGCCGTCTGAGACCCAGTACTTC. As protein: CASSSPGLAGGPSETQYF.

There are a few counts of this clone. This chain links TRBV7-2 with TRBJ2-1; the match to TRBD2 covers 10 bases. The junction had 9 bases not matched to a gene; V was cut back by 5 bases and J by 5 bases. This CDR3 comprises 16 residues. Germline V lookup: CDR1 SGHTA, CDR2 FQGNSA. CDR3 amino acids: CASSPRTSGWDNEQFF. The CDR3 DNA reads TGTGCCAGCAGCCCCCGGACTAGCGGATGGGACAATGAGCAGTTCTTC. The variable domain in full, completed from reference TRBV7-2 and TRBJ2-1, reads GAGVSQSPSNKVTEKGKDVELRCDPISGHTALYWYRQSLGQGLEFLIYFQGNSAPDKSGLPSDRFSAERTGGSVSTLTIQRTQQEDSAVYLCASSPRTSGWDNEQFFGPGTRLTVL.

This clone was counted once. At the DNA level, this CDR3 is encoded by other sequences in the same sample as well. The chain recombines TRBV4-3 with TRBJ1-1, with D possibly TRBD1 on 6 matching bases. Trimming left V 1 base short and J 0 bases short, with 9 bases between. Per the germline V gene, CDR1 is LGHNA and CDR2 is YSLEER. This CDR3 contains 15 residues. CDR3 in amino acids: CASSQGGQLNTEAFF. CDR3 nucleotides: TGCGCCAGCAGCCAAGGGGGACAACTGAACACTGAAGCTTTCTTT.

This clone was found once. The CDR3 here is CASRLGQGVWGYTF. The DNA of the CDR3 is TGTGCCAGCAGGCTGGGACAGGGGGTTTGGGGCTACACCTTC. V gene TRBV7-3 combines with J gene TRBJ1-2; 11 bases map to TRBD1. The CDR3 contains 14 residues. The trim removed 6 bases at V and 8 bases at J, leaving 8 bases unmatched. CDR1 and CDR2 from the germline V gene are SGHTA and FQGTGA. The complete variable domain, with remaining parts taken from reference TRBV7-3 and TRBJ1-2, reads GAGVSQTPSNKVTEKGKYVELRCDPISGHTALYWYRQSLGQGPEFLIYFQGTGAADDSGLPNDRFFAVRPEGSVSTLKIQRTERGDSAVYLCASRLGQGVWGYTFGSGTRLTVV.

The V and J genes are TRBV5-1 and TRBJ1-4; the match to TRBD1 covers 9 bases. The V segment lost 0 bases and the J segment 7 bases; nucleotides outside the gene matches: 7. The CDR3 totals 16 residues. Germline values: CDR1 SGHRS, CDR2 YFSETQ. CDR3 protein: CASSLAFGQGSEKLFF. CDR3 nucleotide sequence: TGCGCCAGCAGCTTGGCCTTCGGACAGGGGAGTGAAAAACTGTTTTTT.

The chain carries TRBV6-5 and TRBJ1-1; a possible D gene is TRBD1 (5 bases). V lost 0 bases, J lost 1 base, and 12 bases lay in between. The CDR3 is made up of 16 amino acids. Germline CDR1 is MNHEY and CDR2 is SVGAGI. The CDR3 is CASSYSTTGGNTEAFF. CDR3 DNA sequence: TGTGCCAGCAGTTACTCGACAACGGGGGGGAACACTGAAGCTTTCTTT.

The chain uses TRBV28 and TRBJ1-1, with 8 bases identical to TRBD1. J lost 0 bases, V lost 3 bases, and 0 bases had no gene match. The germline CDR1 and CDR2 sequences are MDHEN and SYDVKM. The CDR3 has 14 residues. The CDR3 bases are TGTGCCAGCAGTTTGGGACAGGTGAACACTGAAGCTTTCTTT. Its protein product is CASSLGQVNTEAFF.

This clone appeared a few times. V and J are TRBV7-8 and TRBJ1-1; D might be TRBD1 (5 bases). There are 15 residues in the CDR3. Germline values: CDR1 SGHVS, CDR2 FQNEAQ. V was pared by 3 bases and J by 5 bases, with 16 bases between. The CDR3 region has the DNA TGTGCCAGCAGCTTTAGCACCCGGGGGAATACTGAAGCTTTCTTT. Translation gives CASSFSTRGNTEAFF. Supplemented by reference TRBV7-8 and TRBJ1-1, the full variable domain reads GAGVSQSPRYKVAKRGQDVALRCDPISGHVSLFWYQQALGQGPEFLTYFQNEAQLDKSGLPSDRFFAERPEGSVSTLKIQRTQQEDSAVYLCASSFSTRGNTEAFFGQGTRLTVV.

The V and J genes are TRBV6-6 and TRBJ1-1; weak D call: TRBD1 (6 bases). The germline CDR1 and CDR2 sequences are MNHNY and SVGAGI (reference sequence). V lost 0 bases, J lost 10 bases, and 18 bases lay in between. CDR3 length: 15 residues. DNA of the CDR3: TGTGCCAGCAGTTACTCGGGGGGGGGCGCGGGACTAGCTTTCTTT. Protein sequence: CASSYSGGGAGLAFF.

V gene TRBV3-1 (or the pseudogene TRBV3-2) combines with J gene TRBJ2-2; possible D gene TRBD1, 5 bases. Germline values: CDR1 LGHDT, CDR2 YNNKEL (reference sequence). This CDR3 is 13 amino acids long. V was cut by 4 bases and J by 7 bases, with 10 bases left in between. CDR3 residues: CASSPRGFGELFF. The DNA for the CDR3 is TGTGCCAGCAGCCCTAGGGGTTTCGGGGAGCTGTTTTTT.

The V gene is TRBV28, the J gene TRBJ1-4, with D perhaps matching TRBD1 (5 bases). The V and J ends lost 5 bases and 11 bases respectively, with 24 bases between them. The CDR3 is made up of 16 amino acids. CDR1 MDHEN and CDR2 SYDVKM come from the germline V gene. The CDR3 sequence is CASSVPPGTDGGKLFF. DNA of the CDR3: TGTGCCAGCAGTGTACCCCCCGGGACGGACGGGGGGAAACTGTTTTTT.

The chain carries TRBV7-6 and TRBJ2-3; tentative D call: TRBD1 (5 bases). The length of the CDR3 is 14 residues. Trimming took off 3 bases at V and 5 bases at J, with 12 bases between the two ends. Germline V gives CDR1 SGHVS, CDR2 FNYEAQ. CDR3 DNA sequence: TGTGCCAGCAGCTTGGCCTTTAGGGGAGATACGCAGTATTTT. This translates into CASSLAFRGDTQYF.

This rearrangement joins TRBV10-3 to TRBJ2-7, with 9 bases that match TRBD1. Germline CDR1 is ENHRY and CDR2 is SYGVKD. V trimming: 3 bases; J trimming: 0 bases; junction bases outside the gene matches: 3. This CDR3 region has 15 residues. Here the CDR3 reads CAISDPGQGSYEQYF. In nucleotides, the CDR3 is TGTGCCATCAGTGATCCGGGACAGGGCTCCTACGAGCAGTACTTC.

The V gene is TRBV28, the J gene TRBJ2-2; 9 bases align to TRBD2. CDR1 MDHEN and CDR2 SYDVKM come from the germline V gene. This CDR3 has 15 amino acids. Losses at the gene ends were 11 bases for V and 2 bases for J; bases not matched to a gene: 9. CDR3 nucleotide sequence: TGTGCCGGAGCGGGGGGCTTATCAAACACCGGGGAGCTGTTTTTT. This encodes CAGAGGLSNTGELFF.

This chain joins TRBV2 and TRBJ1-1; D may be TRBD1 (6 bases). The CDR3 runs 12 residues. V was cut by 7 bases and J by 11 bases, with 17 bases left in between. In germline, CDR1 is SNHLY, CDR2 FYNNEI. This CDR3 is CASTRGGEGAFF. Here the CDR3 DNA reads TGTGCCAGCACTCGGGGGGGCGAGGGGGCTTTCTTT. The variable domain in full, with the rest retrieved from reference TRBV2 and TRBJ1-1, is EPEVTQTPSHQVTQMGQEVILRCVPISNHLYFYWYRQILGQKVEFLVSFYNNEISEKSEIFDDQFSVERPDGSNFTLKIRSTKLEDSAMYFCASTRGGEGAFFGQGTRLTVV.

The chain is built from TRBV2 and TRBJ2-7, with D perhaps matching TRBD1 (6 bases). The CDR3 runs 11 residues. Germline V CDR1 and CDR2: SNHLY, FYNNEI. Trimming left V 10 bases short and J 5 bases short, with 12 bases between. The CDR3, as DNA: TGTGCCACTCAAACAGGGAACGAGCAGTACTTC. Its protein product is CATQTGNEQYF.

The J gene is TRBJ1-2, the V gene TRBV5-4; TRBD1 aligns across 10 bases. Germline loops: CDR1 SGHNT, CDR2 YYREEE (reference sequence). With 5 bases clipped from V and 4 bases from J, the junction kept 5 bases outside the gene matches. This CDR3 region has 14 residues. The CDR3 DNA reads TGTGCCAGCAGTCTCCGGGACAGGGGCTATGGCTACACCTTC. Translation: CASSLRDRGYGYTF. Full variable domain (rest looked up from reference TRBV5-4 and TRBJ1-2): ETGVTQSPTHLIKTRGQQVTLRCSSQSGHNTVSWYQQALGQGPQFIFQYYREEENGRGNFPPRFSGLQFPNYSSELNVNALELDDSALYLCASSLRDRGYGYTFGSGTRLTVV.